The 10 T cell receptor beta chains in this list originate from one sample, sequenced in a study of T cells in localized non-small cell lung cancer. The table came from immunoSEQ multiplex PCR; TCRdb's copy has only in-frame clones and leaves some out. The top ten hold roughly 4% of the sample, which has about 19,000 clones, around 90% seen once. This specimen was peripheral blood, taken before any cancer treatment. These receptors came from a male donor older than 55 with stage I squamous cell lung carcinoma.

The gene calls are TRBV4-3 and TRBJ1-4; TRBD1 is a possible D gene (6 bases). The germline V gene has CDR1 LGHNA and CDR2 YSLEER. This CDR3 has 15 residues. Trimming shortened V by 0 bases and J by 8 bases, and 13 bases separated the two germline ends. The CDR3 DNA follows: TGCGCCAGCAGCCAAGATCGGGGGCCCGGGGAAAAACTGTTTTTT. Translation gives CASSQDRGPGEKLFF.

This chain connects TRBV13 to TRBJ2-5, with D possibly being TRBD2 (6 bases). The CDR3 runs 14 residues. Germline V gene lookup returns CDR1 PRHDT and CDR2 FYEKMQ (reference sequence). Trimming removed 4 bases from V and 5 bases from J, with 14 bases in between. The DNA for the CDR3 is TGTGCCAGCAGCTCCGTCCCCGCGGGGGAGACCCAGTACTTC. Amino acids: CASSSVPAGETQYF.

The chain combines TRBV7-9 with TRBJ2-7, with TRBD2 as a possible D gene (6 bases). This CDR3 spans 13 amino acids. Germline V gives CDR1 SEHNR, CDR2 FQNEAQ (reference sequence). V was clipped by 0 bases and J by 3 bases, with 6 bases between them. The CDR3 bases are TGTGCCAGCAGCTTAGCGGGAGGCTACGAGCAGTACTTC. As protein: CASSLAGGYEQYF.

V and J are TRBV11-2 and TRBJ2-1; 8 nucleotides align to TRBD2. Germline loops: CDR1 SGHAT, CDR2 FQNNGV. The ends lost 5 bases at V and 5 bases at J; junction bases unmatched: 14. This CDR3 contains 17 residues. CDR3 residues: CASSPVLLAATDNEQFF. The CDR3 nucleotides are TGTGCCAGCAGCCCTGTCCTACTAGCGGCCACGGACAATGAGCAGTTCTTC.

The J gene is TRBJ2-5, the V gene TRBV11-2, with unresolved D. Trimming cost V 5 bases and J 5 bases, with 6 bases left between them. Germline assignment: CDR1 SGHAT and CDR2 FQNNGV. The CDR3 has 11 residues. The CDR3 region has the DNA TGTGCCAGCAGCCCGTGGGAGACCCAGTACTTC. As protein: CASSPWETQYF.

The chain links TRBV19 to TRBJ1-5; 9 bases map to TRBD1. The germline gives CDR1 LNHDA, CDR2 SQIVND (reference sequence). This CDR3 contains 16 residues. Losses at the gene ends were 6 bases for V and 5 bases for J; bases not matched to a gene: 11. The CDR3 DNA is TGTGCCAGTAGCTTAGGACAGGGGACTACTCATCAGCCCCAGCATTTT. It translates to CASSLGQGTTHQPQHF.

This rearrangement joins TRBV2 to TRBJ1-5; perhaps TRBD1 as D (5 bases). The CDR3 contains 13 residues. Trimming pared 3 bases from V and 4 bases from J, leaving 7 bases between. Germline CDR1 is SNHLY and CDR2 is FYNNEI. Written as DNA, the CDR3 is TGTGCCAGCAGTGACGGGGGGAATCAGCCCCAGCATTTT. Translation: CASSDGGNQPQHF. The variable domain in full, with the rest retrieved from reference TRBV2 and TRBJ1-5, is EPEVTQTPSHQVTQMGQEVILRCVPISNHLYFYWYRQILGQKVEFLVSFYNNEISEKSEIFDDQFSVERPDGSNFTLKIRSTKLEDSAMYFCASSDGGNQPQHFGDGTRLSIL.

The chain has TRBV5-4 and TRBJ1-2; 9 positions agree with TRBD1. This CDR3 region has 16 residues. Germline-derived CDR1 and CDR2 are SGHNT and YYREEE (reference sequence). The ends lost 0 bases at V and 6 bases at J; junction bases unmatched: 9. This CDR3 is CASSLAGQGPRDGYTF. The CDR3, as DNA: TGTGCCAGCAGCTTGGCCGGACAGGGGCCCCGGGATGGCTACACCTTC. The entire variable domain, with the rest obtained from reference TRBV5-4 and TRBJ1-2, is as follows: ETGVTQSPTHLIKTRGQQVTLRCSSQSGHNTVSWYQQALGQGPQFIFQYYREEENGRGNFPPRFSGLQFPNYSSELNVNALELDDSALYLCASSLAGQGPRDGYTFGSGTRLTVV.

This CDR3 reads CASSFWQGSGEAFF. The CDR3 nucleotides read TGCGCCAGCAGCTTTTGGCAGGGTTCCGGTGAAGCTTTCTTT. V gene TRBV5-1 combines with J gene TRBJ1-1; perhaps TRBD1 as D (5 bases). The V gene lost 2 bases and the J gene lost 7 bases, with 15 bases spanning the gap. The CDR3 totals 14 residues. CDR1 is SGHRS and CDR2 is YFSETQ in the germline V gene.

V usage is TRBV18 and J usage is TRBJ2-3; TRBD1 aligns across 7 bases. CDR1 is KGHSH and CDR2 is LQKENI in the germline V gene. J gave up 7 bases and V 2 bases, and 3 bases lay outside the gene matches. The CDR3 extends over 13 amino acids. As DNA, the CDR3 is TGTGCCAGCTCACCAGGACAGGACTATACGCAGTATTTT. Translated, it gives CASSPGQDYTQYF.